These 16 T cell receptor beta chains were all obtained from the same sample, sequenced in a study of blood T cells in healthy people across ages. Next came a second PCR, run for roughly 6 to 11 cycles, which used a sample-barcoded 5' primer along with a J-beta primer mix. A single record per CDR3 protein comes from TCRdb applying MiXCR to the 5' RACE reads. The sample holds 600,000 to 800,000 distinct CDR3 sequences, 20% to 25% seen once. Specimen: blood. The source of these receptors is a man between 65 and 85 years old in good health.

V is TRBV6-6 and J is TRBJ1-4; 8 nucleotides agree with TRBD1. The CDR3 consists of 15 residues. Germline-derived CDR1 and CDR2 are MNHNY and SVGAGI (reference sequence). The ends lost 11 bases at V and 5 bases at J; junction bases unmatched: 13. The CDR3 bases are TGTGCCTCCAAACCCGGGACAGGCCTAAATGAAAAACTGTTTTTT. It specifies CASKPGTGLNEKLFF.

This clonotype was counted a few times. CDR3 loop: CASSETLADTQYF. The CDR3 DNA follows: TGCGCCAGCAGCGAAACTTTAGCGGATACGCAGTATTTT. The chain joins TRBV5-1 to TRBJ2-3, with a tentative D call TRBD2 (5 bases). The CDR3 consists of 13 residues. Trimming left V 4 bases short and J 6 bases short, with 12 bases between. From germline, CDR1 is SGHRS and CDR2 YFSETQ.

The chain uses TRBV7-8 and TRBJ2-5; the D is unclear. V gave up 10 bases and J gave up 5 bases, with 11 bases separating them. This CDR3 contains 11 residues. CDR1 and CDR2 (germline): SGHVS, FQNEAQ. DNA for the CDR3: TGTGCCACCATTCACATGGAGACCCAGTACTTC. Amino acid sequence: CATIHMETQYF.

The genes are TRBV10-3 and TRBJ2-5; 8 bases align to TRBD1. The assigned J gene may be wrong: the sequence end matches TRBJ2-7 better. Germline V gene lookup returns CDR1 ENHRY and CDR2 SYGVKD. The CDR3 has 16 residues. In DNA form, the CDR3 reads TGTGCCATCAGTGAGTCAGGTGTAGGGACAGGCTACGAGCAGTACTTC. Its translation: CAISESGVGTGYEQYF.

The genes are TRBV6-1 and TRBJ2-5; D is unresolved. V dropped 1 base and J dropped 7 bases, with 16 bases sitting between them. This CDR3 has 15 amino acids. In germline, CDR1 is MNHNS, CDR2 SASEGT. CDR3 in DNA: TGTGCCAGCAGTGAAGGAGCGACACGAGTGGGGACCCAGTACTTC. Translated: CASSEGATRVGTQYF.

This clonotype was found many times. V gene TRBV2 combines with J gene TRBJ2-1, with 14 bases lining up with TRBD2. J lost 4 bases, V lost 6 bases, and 2 bases had no gene match. The germline V gene has CDR1 SNHLY and CDR2 FYNNEI. The CDR3 covers 15 residues. The chain's CDR3 is CASRGLAGEYNEQFF. The CDR3, as DNA: TGTGCCAGCAGGGGACTAGCGGGAGAGTACAATGAGCAGTTCTTC.

The chain joins TRBV12-3 or TRBV12-4 to TRBJ1-5; a weak D match, TRBD1 (5 bases). The CDR3 loop spans 14 amino acids. V was clipped by 6 bases and J by 2 bases, with 11 bases between them. The CDR3 DNA sequence: TGTGCCAGCAGCAAAGACAGTGGCAATCAGCCCCAGCATTTT. Its protein product is CASSKDSGNQPQHF.

The genes are TRBV6-5 and TRBJ2-7; 10 nucleotides align to TRBD2. CDR3 length: 15 amino acids. V shed 6 bases, J shed 2 bases, and the junction held 7 bases outside the gene matches. Germline V gives CDR1 MNHEY, CDR2 SVGAGI. CDR3 DNA: TGTGCCAGCAGGATAGCCGGGACTAGCGCCTACGAGCAGTACTTC. Translated: CASRIAGTSAYEQYF.

This clonotype was found a few times. The junction differs from germline at one of its ends, possibly a read error. The gene calls are TRBV7-6 and TRBJ1-1, with unresolved D. Germline values: CDR1 SGHVS, CDR2 FNYEAQ. The CDR3 covers 13 residues. This CDR3 reads CVSSADSNTEAFF. CDR3 DNA: TGTGTCAGCAGCGCGGACTCGAACACTGAAGCTTTCTTT.

This clonotype was recorded a few times. V is TRBV5-1 and J is TRBJ2-1; no clear D gene. V was shortened by 0 bases and J by 0 bases, with 10 bases between the two germline ends. CDR1 is SGHRS, CDR2 YFSETQ, per germline. The CDR3 is made up of 16 amino acids. CDR3 amino acids: CASSLEVVSSYNEQFF. The CDR3 DNA sequence: TGCGCCAGCAGCTTGGAAGTGGTAAGCTCCTACAATGAGCAGTTCTTC.

This chain joins TRBV20-1 and TRBJ1-4, with D perhaps TRBD1 (6 bases). Germline CDR1 is DFQATT and CDR2 is SNEGSKA (reference sequence). CDR3 length: 13 amino acids. V lost 2 bases and J lost 6, with 10 bases in between. CDR3 DNA: TGCAGTGCTAGATCGGGGGGGCATGAAAAACTGTTTTTT. It translates to CSARSGGHEKLFF.

V is TRBV10-3 and J is TRBJ1-6; the D gene is possibly TRBD1 (5 bases). Germline lookup yields CDR1 ENHRY and CDR2 SYGVKD. CDR3 length equals 14 residues. V was clipped by 6 bases and J by 7 bases, with 13 bases between them. The CDR3 loop reads CAISPTAENSPLHF. CDR3 sequence (DNA): TGTGCCATCAGCCCGACAGCGGAAAATTCACCCCTCCACTTT.

This clonotype has more than one count but fewer than ten. The chain employs TRBV9 and TRBJ2-7, with 8 bases matching TRBD2. This CDR3 is built from 15 residues. J was trimmed by 0 bases and V by 2 bases; bases with no gene match: 4. Germline lookup yields CDR1 SGDLS and CDR2 YYNGEE. The DNA of the CDR3 is TGTGCCAGCAGCGTGACGGGACTAGGCTCCTACGAGCAGTACTTC. Amino acids: CASSVTGLGSYEQYF.

This clonotype was found a few times. The chain joins TRBV18 to TRBJ1-5; D remains ambiguous. Trimming stripped 3 bases from V and 2 bases from J, with 11 bases between. There are 15 residues in the CDR3. The germline gives CDR1 KGHSH, CDR2 LQKENI. DNA of the CDR3: TGTGCCAGCTCACCTTTGGGATCGGGCAATCAGCCCCAGCATTTT. Amino acid sequence: CASSPLGSGNQPQHF.

This clonotype appeared a few times. This chain connects TRBV28 to TRBJ2-7; D not resolved. Germline V gene data show CDR1 as MDHEN and CDR2 as SYDVKM. V gave up 3 bases and J gave up 0 bases, with 15 bases separating them. The CDR3 runs 16 residues. The chain's CDR3 is CASSLQTHSSSYEQYF. The CDR3 nucleotides read TGTGCCAGCAGTTTGCAGACACACTCATCCTCCTACGAGCAGTACTTC. The entire variable domain, with the rest obtained from reference TRBV28 and TRBJ2-7, is as follows: DVKVTQSSRYLVKRTGEKVFLECVQDMDHENMFWYRQDPGLGLRLIYFSYDVKMKEKGDIPEGYSVSREKKERFSLILESASTNQTSMYLCASSLQTHSSSYEQYFGPGTRLTVT.

This clonotype came up a few times. V and J are TRBV28 and TRBJ2-5; 10 positions agree with TRBD2. CDR3 length equals 13 residues. Germline CDR1 MDHEN, CDR2 SYDVKM. J was trimmed by 5 bases and V by 7 bases; bases with no gene match: 4. CDR3 protein: CASTSGSEETQYF. The CDR3 DNA follows: TGTGCCAGCACTAGCGGGAGCGAGGAGACCCAGTACTTC.